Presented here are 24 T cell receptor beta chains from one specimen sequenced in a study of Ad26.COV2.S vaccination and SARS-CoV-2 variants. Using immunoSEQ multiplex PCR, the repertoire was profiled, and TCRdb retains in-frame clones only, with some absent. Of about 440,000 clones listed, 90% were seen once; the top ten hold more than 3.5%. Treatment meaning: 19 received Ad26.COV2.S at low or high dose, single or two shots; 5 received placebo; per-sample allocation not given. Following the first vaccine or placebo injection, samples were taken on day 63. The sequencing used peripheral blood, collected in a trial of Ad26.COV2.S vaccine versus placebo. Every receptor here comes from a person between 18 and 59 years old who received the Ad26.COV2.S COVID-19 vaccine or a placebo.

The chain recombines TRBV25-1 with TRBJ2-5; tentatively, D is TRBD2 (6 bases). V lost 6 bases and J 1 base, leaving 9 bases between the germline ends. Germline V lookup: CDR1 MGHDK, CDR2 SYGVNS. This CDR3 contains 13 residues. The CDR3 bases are TGTGCCAGCAGGGGCGGGATCCAAGAGACCCAGTACTTC. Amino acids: CASRGGIQETQYF.

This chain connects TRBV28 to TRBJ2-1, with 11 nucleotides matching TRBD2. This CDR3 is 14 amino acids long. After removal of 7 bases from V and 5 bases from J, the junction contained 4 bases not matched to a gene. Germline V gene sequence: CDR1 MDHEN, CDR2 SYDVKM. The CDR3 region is CASTRLAGNNEQFF. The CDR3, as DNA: TGTGCCAGCACTAGACTAGCGGGGAACAATGAGCAGTTCTTC. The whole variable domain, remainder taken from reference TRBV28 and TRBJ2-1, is DVKVTQSSRYLVKRTGEKVFLECVQDMDHENMFWYRQDPGLGLRLIYFSYDVKMKEKGDIPEGYSVSREKKERFSLILESASTNQTSMYLCASTRLAGNNEQFFGPGTRLTVL.

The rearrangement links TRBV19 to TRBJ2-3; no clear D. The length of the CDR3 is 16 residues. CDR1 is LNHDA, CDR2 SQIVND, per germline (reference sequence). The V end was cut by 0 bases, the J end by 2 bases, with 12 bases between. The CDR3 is CASSIDPLSLTDTQYF. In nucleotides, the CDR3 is TGTGCCAGTAGTATAGACCCGTTGTCCCTCACAGATACGCAGTATTTT.

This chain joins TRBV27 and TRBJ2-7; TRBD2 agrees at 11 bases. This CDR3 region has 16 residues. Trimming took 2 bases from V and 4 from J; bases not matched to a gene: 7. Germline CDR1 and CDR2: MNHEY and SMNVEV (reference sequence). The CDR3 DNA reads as TGTGCCAGCAGTTTAAAGGGACTAGCGGCCATGTACGAGCAGTACTTC. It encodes CASSLKGLAAMYEQYF.

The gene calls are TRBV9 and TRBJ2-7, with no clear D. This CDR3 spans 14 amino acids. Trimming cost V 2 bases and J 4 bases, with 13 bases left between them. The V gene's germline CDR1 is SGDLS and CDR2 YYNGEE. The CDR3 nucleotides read TGTGCCAGCAGCGTCTCCGGGCAGCCTTACGAGCAGTACTTC. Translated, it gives CASSVSGQPYEQYF.

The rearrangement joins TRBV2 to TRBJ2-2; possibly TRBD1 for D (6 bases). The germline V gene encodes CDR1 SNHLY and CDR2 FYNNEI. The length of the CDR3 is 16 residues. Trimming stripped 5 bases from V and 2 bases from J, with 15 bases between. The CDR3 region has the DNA TGTGCCAGCAGTCTATCGTTGGGGGCTAACACCGGGGAGCTGTTTTTT. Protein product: CASSLSLGANTGELFF.

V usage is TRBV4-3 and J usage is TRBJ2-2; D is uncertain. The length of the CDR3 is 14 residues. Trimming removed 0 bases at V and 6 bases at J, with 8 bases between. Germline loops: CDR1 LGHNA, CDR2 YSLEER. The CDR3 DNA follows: TGCGCCAGCAGCCAAGATGACGGAGCCGGGGAGCTGTTTTTT. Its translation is CASSQDDGAGELFF.

Here the CDR3 DNA reads TGTGCCAGCAGCTGGGGCAGGGATTTATCTGAAGCTTTCTTT. It codes for CASSWGRDLSEAFF. This chain joins TRBV11-1 and TRBJ1-1, with D tentatively TRBD1 (5 bases). The CDR3 extends over 14 amino acids. Germline V lookup: CDR1 SGHAT, CDR2 FQDESV (reference sequence). The V end was cut by 4 bases, the J end by 6 bases, with 15 bases between.

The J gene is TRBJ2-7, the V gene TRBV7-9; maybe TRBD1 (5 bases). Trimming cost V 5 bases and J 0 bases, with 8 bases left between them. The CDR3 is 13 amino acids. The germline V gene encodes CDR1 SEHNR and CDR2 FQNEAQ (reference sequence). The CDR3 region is CASSGALSYEQYF. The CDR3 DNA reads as TGTGCCAGCAGCGGGGCTCTCTCCTACGAGCAGTACTTC.

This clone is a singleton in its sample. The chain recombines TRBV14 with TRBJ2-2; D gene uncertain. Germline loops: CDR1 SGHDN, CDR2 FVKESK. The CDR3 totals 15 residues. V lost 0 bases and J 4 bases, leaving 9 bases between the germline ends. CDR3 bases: TGTGCCAGCAGCCAAGATTTTGGCGGCACCGGGGAGCTGTTTTTT. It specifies CASSQDFGGTGELFF.

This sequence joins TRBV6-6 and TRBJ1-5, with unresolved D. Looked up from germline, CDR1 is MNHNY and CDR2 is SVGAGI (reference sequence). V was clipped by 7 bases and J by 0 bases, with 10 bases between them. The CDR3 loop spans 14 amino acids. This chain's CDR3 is CASNTFDSNQPQHF. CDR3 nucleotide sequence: TGTGCCAGCAATACGTTTGATAGCAATCAGCCCCAGCATTTT.

The CDR3 loop is CASKLAGQETQYF. Written as DNA, the CDR3 is TGTGCCAGCAAACTAGCGGGACAAGAGACCCAGTACTTC. The gene calls are TRBV7-2 and TRBJ2-5; TRBD2 agrees at 10 bases. CDR1 and CDR2 (germline): SGHTA, FQGNSA. Losses at the gene ends were 7 bases for V and 2 bases for J; bases not matched to a gene: 1. This CDR3 contains 13 residues.

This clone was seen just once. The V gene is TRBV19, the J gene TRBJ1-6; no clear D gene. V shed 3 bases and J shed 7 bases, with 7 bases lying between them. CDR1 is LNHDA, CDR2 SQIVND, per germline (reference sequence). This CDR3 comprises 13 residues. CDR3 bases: TGTGCCAGTAGTATGGCTGGAAATTCACCCCTCCACTTT. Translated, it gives CASSMAGNSPLHF.

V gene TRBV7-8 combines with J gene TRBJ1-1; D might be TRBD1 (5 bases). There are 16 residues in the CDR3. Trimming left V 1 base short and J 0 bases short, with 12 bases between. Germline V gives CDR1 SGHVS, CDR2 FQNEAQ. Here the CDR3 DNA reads TGTGCCAGCAGCTTAGAGTATGGGACCATGAACACTGAAGCTTTCTTT. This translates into CASSLEYGTMNTEAFF.

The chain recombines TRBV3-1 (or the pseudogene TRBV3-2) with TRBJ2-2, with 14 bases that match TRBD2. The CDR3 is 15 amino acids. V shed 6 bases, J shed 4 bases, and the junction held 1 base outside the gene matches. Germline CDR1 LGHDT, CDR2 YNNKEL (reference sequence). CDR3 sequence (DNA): TGTGCCAGCAGGACTAGCGGGAGGGGCACCGGGGAGCTGTTTTTT. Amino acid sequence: CASRTSGRGTGELFF.

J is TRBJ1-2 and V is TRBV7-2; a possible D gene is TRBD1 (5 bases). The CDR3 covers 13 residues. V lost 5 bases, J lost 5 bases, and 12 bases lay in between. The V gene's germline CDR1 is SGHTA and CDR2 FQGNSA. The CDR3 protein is CASSADSVYGYTF. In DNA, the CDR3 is TGTGCCAGCAGCGCAGACAGTGTTTATGGCTACACCTTC.

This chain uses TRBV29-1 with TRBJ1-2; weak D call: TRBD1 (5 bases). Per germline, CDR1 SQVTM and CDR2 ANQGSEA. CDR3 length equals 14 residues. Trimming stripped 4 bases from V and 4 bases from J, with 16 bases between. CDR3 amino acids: CSVGRGSGGYGYTF. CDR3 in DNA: TGCAGCGTTGGGAGGGGAAGCGGGGGCTATGGCTACACCTTC.

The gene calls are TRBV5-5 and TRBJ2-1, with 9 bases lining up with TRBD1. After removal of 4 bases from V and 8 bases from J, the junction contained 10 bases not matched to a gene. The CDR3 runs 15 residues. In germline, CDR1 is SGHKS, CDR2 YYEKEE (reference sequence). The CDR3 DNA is TGTGCCAGCAGCATCGGGACAGGGCATGGCGATGAGCAGTTCTTC. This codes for CASSIGTGHGDEQFF.

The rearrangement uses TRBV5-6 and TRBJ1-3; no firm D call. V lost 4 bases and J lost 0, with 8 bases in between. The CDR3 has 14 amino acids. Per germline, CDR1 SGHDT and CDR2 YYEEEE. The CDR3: CASSGPSSGNTIYF. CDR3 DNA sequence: TGTGCCAGCAGCGGGCCAAGCTCTGGAAACACCATATATTTT.

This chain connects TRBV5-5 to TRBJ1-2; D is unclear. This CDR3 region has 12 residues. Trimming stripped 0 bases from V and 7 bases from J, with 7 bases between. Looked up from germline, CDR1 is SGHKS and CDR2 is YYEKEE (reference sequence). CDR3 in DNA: TGTGCCAGCAGCTTGGTCCGTACTGGCTACACCTTC. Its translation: CASSLVRTGYTF. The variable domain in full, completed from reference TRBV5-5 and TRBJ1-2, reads DAGVTQSPTHLIKTRGQQVTLRCSPISGHKSVSWYQQVLGQGPQFIFQYYEKEERGRGNFPDRFSARQFPNYSSELNVNALLLGDSALYLCASSLVRTGYTFGSGTRLTVV.

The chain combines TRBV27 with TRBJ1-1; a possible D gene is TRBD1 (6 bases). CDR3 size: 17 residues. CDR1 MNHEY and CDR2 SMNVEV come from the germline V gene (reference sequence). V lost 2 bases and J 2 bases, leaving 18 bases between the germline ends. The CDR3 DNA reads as TGTGCCAGCAGTTTAGTGGCACAGGGCCCTTCCAACACTGAAGCTTTCTTT. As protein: CASSLVAQGPSNTEAFF.

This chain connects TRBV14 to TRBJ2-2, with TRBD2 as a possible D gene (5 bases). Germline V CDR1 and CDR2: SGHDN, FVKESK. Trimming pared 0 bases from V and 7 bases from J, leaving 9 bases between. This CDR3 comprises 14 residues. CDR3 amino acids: CASSQDFAGGELFF. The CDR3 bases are TGTGCCAGCAGCCAAGATTTCGCGGGCGGGGAGCTGTTTTTT.

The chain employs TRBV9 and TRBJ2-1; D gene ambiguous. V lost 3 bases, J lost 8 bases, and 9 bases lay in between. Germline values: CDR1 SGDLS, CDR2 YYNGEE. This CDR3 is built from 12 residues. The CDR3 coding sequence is TGTGCCAGCAGCGCGGAGAGCCATGAGCAGTTCTTC. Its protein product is CASSAESHEQFF.

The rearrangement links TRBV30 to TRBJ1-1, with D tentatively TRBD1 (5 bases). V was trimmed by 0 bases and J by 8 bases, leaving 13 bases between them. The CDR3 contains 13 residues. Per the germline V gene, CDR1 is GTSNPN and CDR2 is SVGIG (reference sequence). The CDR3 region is CAWSVLEGQEAFF. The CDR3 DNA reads TGTGCCTGGAGTGTACTTGAAGGACAAGAAGCTTTCTTT.